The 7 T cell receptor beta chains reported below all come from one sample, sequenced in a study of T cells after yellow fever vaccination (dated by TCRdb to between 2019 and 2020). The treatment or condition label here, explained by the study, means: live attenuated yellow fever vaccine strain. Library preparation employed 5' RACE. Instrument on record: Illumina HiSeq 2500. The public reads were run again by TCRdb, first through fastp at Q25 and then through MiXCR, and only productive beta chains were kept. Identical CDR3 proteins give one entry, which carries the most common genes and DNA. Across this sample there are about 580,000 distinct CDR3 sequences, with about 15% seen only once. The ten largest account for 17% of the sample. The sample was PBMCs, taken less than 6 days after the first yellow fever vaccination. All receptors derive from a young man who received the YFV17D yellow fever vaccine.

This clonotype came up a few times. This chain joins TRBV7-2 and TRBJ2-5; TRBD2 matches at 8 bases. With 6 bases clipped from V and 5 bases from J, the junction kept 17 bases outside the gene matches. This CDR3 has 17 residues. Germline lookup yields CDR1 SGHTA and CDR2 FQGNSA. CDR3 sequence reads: CASSPGAIGGAGETQYF. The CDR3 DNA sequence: TGTGCCAGCAGTCCCGGCGCGATCGGGGGGGCCGGCGAGACCCAGTACTTC.

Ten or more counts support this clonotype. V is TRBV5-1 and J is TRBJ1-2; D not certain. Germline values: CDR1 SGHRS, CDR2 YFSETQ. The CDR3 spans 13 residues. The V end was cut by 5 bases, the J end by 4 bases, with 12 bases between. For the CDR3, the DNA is TGCGCCAGCAGTCCAGAGGGCCTCTATGGCTACACCTTC. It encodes CASSPEGLYGYTF.

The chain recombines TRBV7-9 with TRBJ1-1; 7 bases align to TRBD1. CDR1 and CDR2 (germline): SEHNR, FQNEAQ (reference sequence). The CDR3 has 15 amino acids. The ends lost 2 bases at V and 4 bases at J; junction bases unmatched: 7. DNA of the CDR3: TGTGCCAGCAGCTTAAGGGGACAGCTGGGCACTGAAGCTTTCTTT. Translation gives CASSLRGQLGTEAFF.

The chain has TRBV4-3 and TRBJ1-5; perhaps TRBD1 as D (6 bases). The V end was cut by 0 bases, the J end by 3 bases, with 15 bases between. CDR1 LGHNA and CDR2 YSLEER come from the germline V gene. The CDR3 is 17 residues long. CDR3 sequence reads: CASSQEFVDRANQPQHF. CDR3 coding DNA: TGCGCCAGCAGCCAAGAATTCGTGGACAGAGCCAATCAGCCCCAGCATTTT.

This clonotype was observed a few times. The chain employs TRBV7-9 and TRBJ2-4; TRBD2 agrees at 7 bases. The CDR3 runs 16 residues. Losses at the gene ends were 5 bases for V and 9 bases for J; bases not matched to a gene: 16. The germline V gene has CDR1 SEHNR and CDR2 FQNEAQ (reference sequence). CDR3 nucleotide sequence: TGTGCCAGCAGCCCCAGCCCTCGACTAGCCCCAAGCATTCAGTACTTC. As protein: CASSPSPRLAPSIQYF.

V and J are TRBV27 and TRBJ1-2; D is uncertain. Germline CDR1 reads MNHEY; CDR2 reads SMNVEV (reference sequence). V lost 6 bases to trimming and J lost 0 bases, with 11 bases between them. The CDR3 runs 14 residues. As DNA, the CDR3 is TGTGCCAGCAGCCCTGGGTTAACTAACTATGGCTACACCTTC. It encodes CASSPGLTNYGYTF.

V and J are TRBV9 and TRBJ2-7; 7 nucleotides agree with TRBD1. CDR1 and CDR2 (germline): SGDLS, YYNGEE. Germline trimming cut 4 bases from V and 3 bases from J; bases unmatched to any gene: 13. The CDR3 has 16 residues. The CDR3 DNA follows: TGTGCCAGCAGCCGTACACCTAACCGGGACAGCTACGAGCAGTACTTC. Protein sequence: CASSRTPNRDSYEQYF.